This TCR beta chain appears in the sequencing data of a study of T cell responses to AZD1222 COVID-19 vaccine. Study at large: Investigators merged groups given second doses at roughly 4 or roughly 12 weeks.

General study points: Repertoires were sampled only after the peak T cell response.

The CDR3 contains 16 residues. Deletions cut 2 bases from V and 0 bases from J, with 14 bases between. The germline V gene has CDR1 MDHEN and CDR2 SYDVKM. With respect to this clone: The antigen is unknown.

Repertoires were generated with immunoSEQ multiplex PCR, while TCRdb's copy carries only in-frame clones and drops some. The sample lists 130,000 or so clones, around 84% occurring once. This receptor was obtained from an adult in good health. The material sequenced was peripheral blood, taken on day 0 of AZD1222 vaccination. The V gene is TRBV28, the J gene TRBJ2-7; unclear D gene. CDR3 sequence reads: CASSLGWQVSSYEQYF. Here the CDR3 DNA reads TGTGCCAGCAGTTTAGGATGGCAGGTGAGCTCCTACGAGCAGTACTTC.